The clone carrying this T cell receptor beta chain was seen only a few times. Its target is unknown. These data belong to a study of blood T cells in healthy people across ages. Each donor supplied around 9.9 milliliters of peripheral blood. The J segment lost 7 bases and the V segment lost 0 bases, leaving 4 bases of the junction unmatched. The CDR3 covers 14 residues. In germline, CDR1 is SGHAT, CDR2 FQNNGV. Combining a sample-barcoded 5' primer with a J-beta primer mix, a second PCR ran for roughly 7 to 12 cycles. Tags on each cDNA molecule came from a template-switch adaptor with 12 random nucleotides. TCRdb independently ran MiXCR on the 5' RACE reads; one entry per CDR3 protein. Of roughly 730,000 distinct CDR3 sequences listed, about 56% were seen once; the top ten hold 20% to 30%. Study results and caveats: The percentage of naive T cells correlated strongly with TCR beta diversity. Greater diversity and more naive CD4+ cells were seen in long-lived donors than in aged donors.

The sequence derives from a man aged 35 to 55 in good health. The V and J genes are TRBV11-2 and TRBJ1-2, with 8 bases matching TRBD1. Sample: blood. The CDR3 DNA reads TGTGCCAGCAGCTTAGAGTCAGGGGGCGGTGGCTACACCTTC. This sequence encodes CASSLESGGGGYTF.